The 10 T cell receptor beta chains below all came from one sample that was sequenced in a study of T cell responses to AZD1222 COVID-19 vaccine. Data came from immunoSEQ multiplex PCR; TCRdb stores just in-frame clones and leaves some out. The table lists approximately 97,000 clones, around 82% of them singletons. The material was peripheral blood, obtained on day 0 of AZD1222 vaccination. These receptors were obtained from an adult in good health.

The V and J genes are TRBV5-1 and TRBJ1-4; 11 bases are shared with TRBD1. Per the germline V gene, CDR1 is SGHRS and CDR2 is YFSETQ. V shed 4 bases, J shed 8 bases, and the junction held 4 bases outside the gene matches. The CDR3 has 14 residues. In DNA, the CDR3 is TGCGCCAGCAGCCGGACAGGGGGCCAGGAAAAACTGTTTTTT. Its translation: CASSRTGGQEKLFF.

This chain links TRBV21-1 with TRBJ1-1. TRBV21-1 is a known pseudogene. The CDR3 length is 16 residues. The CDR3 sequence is CASSKASAGVNTEAFF. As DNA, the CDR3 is TGTGCCAGCAGCAAAGCGTCGGCGGGGGTGAACACTGAAGCTTTCTTT.

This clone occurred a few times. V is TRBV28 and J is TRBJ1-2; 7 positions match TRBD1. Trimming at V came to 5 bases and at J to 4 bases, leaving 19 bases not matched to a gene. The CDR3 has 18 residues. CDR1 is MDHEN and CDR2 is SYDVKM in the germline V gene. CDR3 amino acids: CASSHLGEGAYKGYGYTF. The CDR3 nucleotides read TGTGCCAGCAGTCACCTCGGCGAGGGGGCTTACAAAGGCTATGGCTACACCTTC.

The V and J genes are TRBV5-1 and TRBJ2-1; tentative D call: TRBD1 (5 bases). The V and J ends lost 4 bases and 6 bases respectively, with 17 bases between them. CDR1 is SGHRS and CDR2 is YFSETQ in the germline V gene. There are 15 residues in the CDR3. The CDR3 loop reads CASSINPGQINEQFF. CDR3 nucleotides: TGCGCCAGCAGCATAAACCCCGGACAAATCAATGAGCAGTTCTTC. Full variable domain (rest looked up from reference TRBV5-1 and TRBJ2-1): KAGVTQTPRYLIKTRGQQVTLSCSPISGHRSVSWYQQTPGQGLQFLFEYFSETQRNKGNFPGRFSGRQFSNSRSEMNVSTLELGDSALYLCASSINPGQINEQFFGPGTRLTVL.

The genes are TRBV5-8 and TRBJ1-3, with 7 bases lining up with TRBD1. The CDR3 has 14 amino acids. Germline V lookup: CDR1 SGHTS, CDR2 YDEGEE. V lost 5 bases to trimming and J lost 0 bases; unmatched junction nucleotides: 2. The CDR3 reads CASSWDSSGNTIYF. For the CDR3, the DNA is TGTGCCAGCAGTTGGGACAGCTCTGGAAACACCATATATTTT.

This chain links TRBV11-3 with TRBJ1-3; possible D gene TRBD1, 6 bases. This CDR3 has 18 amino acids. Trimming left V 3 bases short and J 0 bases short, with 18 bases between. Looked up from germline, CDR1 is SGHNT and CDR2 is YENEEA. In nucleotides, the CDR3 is TGTGCCAGCAGCTTGCTCGAGCCGGCCAGGGGCTCTGGAAACACCATATATTTT. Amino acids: CASSLLEPARGSGNTIYF.

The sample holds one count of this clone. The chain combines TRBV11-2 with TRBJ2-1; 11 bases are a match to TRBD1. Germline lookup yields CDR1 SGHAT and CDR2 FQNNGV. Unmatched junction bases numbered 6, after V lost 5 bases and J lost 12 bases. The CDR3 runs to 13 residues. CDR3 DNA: TGTGCCAGCAGCCAGGACAGGGGGCAGCTGCAGTTCTTC. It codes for CASSQDRGQLQFF.

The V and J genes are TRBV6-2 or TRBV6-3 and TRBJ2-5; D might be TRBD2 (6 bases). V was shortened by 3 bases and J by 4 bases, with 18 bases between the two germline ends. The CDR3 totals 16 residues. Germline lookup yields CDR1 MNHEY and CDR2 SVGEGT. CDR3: CASSYAGRGVGETQYF. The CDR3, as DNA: TGTGCCAGCAGTTATGCCGGTCGCGGGGTAGGAGAGACCCAGTACTTC.

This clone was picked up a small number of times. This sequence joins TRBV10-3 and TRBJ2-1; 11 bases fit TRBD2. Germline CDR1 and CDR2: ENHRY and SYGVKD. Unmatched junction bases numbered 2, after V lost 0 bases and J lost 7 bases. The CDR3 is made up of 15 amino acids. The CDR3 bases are TGTGCCATCAGTGAGTCTACTAGCGGGAGTAATGAGCAGTTCTTC. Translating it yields CAISESTSGSNEQFF.

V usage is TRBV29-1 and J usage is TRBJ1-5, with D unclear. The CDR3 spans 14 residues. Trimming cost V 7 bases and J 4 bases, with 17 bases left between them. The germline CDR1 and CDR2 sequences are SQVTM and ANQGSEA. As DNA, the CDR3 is TGCAGCGCCATGATTGGGCACAGTAATCAGCCCCAGCATTTT. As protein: CSAMIGHSNQPQHF.